A selection of T cell receptor beta chains follows, all from one sample in a study of cytomegalovirus exposure and HLA in healthy donors. Assay: immunoSEQ multiplex PCR; the TCRdb copy retains only in-frame clones and omits some. The sample comprises around 130,000 clones, 84% of which are singletons, and roughly 2.7% rests with the top ten. The specimen sequenced was PBMCs. Receptor source: a man in his fifties in good health and CMV-seronegative. Both conserved end residues are part of each CDR3.

TRBV6-6	CASSYSKGSEAFF
TRBV25-1	CASSEFGAGGLETQYF
TRBV30	CAWSRGTAYNEQFF
TRBV2	CASSEAEAGEYF
TRBV5-8	CASSFNEQYF
TRBV7-9	CASSLGGPRLEQYF
TRBV13	CASSSRLGAGELFF
TRBV29-1	CSVEDPWDRYNEQFF
TRBV5-4	CASSLVRGTGELFF
TRBV6-5	CASSLESSGNTIYF
TRBV19	CATRQGAGYTF
TRBV5-4	CASSSGLGYSYEQYF
TRBV18	CASSPMRVANQPQHF
TRBV30	CAWNPTGSPNSPLHF
TRBV5-1	CASSGGQAAYEQYF
TRBV7-6	CASSSSGGNNNEQFF